What follows describes a single T cell receptor beta chain. The antigen is undetermined. As for treatment: roughly ten-day PBMC culture with coronavirus spike peptide pools or control peptides (ViraFEST assay). Unexposed donor CD4+ T cells predated the COVID-19 pandemic, collected 2011-2018. With peptide pools, ViraFEST first expanded antigen-specific T cells and afterwards sequenced their TCRs. The culture of two million PBMCs per well included roughly 10 IU/ml IL-2 and roughly 10 ug/ml peptide pools. The data belong to a study of vaccination and CD4 T cells after COVID-19. Study context: The stimulating agents, overlapping spike peptides, came from SARS-CoV-2, HCoV-NL63, HCoV-OC43 and HCoV-229E.

The study sequenced cultured CD4+ T cell DNA using the Oncomine TCR Beta short-read assay. TCRdb used MiXCR to reprocess the PCR reads, holding one entry per CDR3 protein. The sample includes several thousand distinct CDR3 sequences, roughly 36% of them seen just once. This CDR3 has 13 residues. CDR1 is KGHSH, CDR2 LQKENI, per germline. V was shortened by 0 bases and J by 2 bases, with 5 bases between the two germline ends. The receptor's source is a human donor in good health. V gene TRBV18 combines with J gene TRBJ2-7; D is uncertain. Input material: CD4+ T cells from blood, cultured in vitro. DNA of the CDR3: TGTGCCAGCTCACCACCCCTAGCCTACGAGCAGTACTTC. Protein sequence: CASSPPLAYEQYF.